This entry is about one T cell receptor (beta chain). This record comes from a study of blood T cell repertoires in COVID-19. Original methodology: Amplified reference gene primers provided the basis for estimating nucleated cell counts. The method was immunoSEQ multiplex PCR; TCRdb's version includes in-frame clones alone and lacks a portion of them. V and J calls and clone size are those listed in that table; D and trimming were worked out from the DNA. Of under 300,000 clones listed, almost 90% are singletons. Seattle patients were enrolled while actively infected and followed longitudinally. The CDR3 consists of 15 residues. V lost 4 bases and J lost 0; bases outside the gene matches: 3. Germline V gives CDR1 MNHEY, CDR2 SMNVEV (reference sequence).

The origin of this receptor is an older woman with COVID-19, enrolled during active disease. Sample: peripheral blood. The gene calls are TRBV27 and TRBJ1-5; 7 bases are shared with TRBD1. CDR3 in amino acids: CASSYQGGSNQPQHF. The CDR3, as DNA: TGTGCCAGCAGTTATCAGGGGGGTAGCAATCAGCCCCAGCATTTT.